This is a list of T cell receptor beta chains from one sample in a study of OX40 agonist ivuxolimab in advanced cancers. Clones were read by immunoSEQ multiplex PCR, and TCRdb kept only the in-frame ones, dropping some. The table has about 73,000 clones, more than 80% seen once. The specimen was CD4+ or CD8+ T cells sorted from blood, collected in a trial of the OX40 agonist ivuxolimab. The receptor set was obtained from an adult with an advanced solid tumor such as melanoma, head and neck, liver or kidney cancer. The CDR3 runs from the conserved cysteine through the conserved F or W. D genes are given only for firm matches. A row's size may be missing; if present it is once, few, many or a size class.

CDR3: CASSLGGSVSYEQYF
DNA: TGTGCCAGCAGCCTAGGGGGGAGCGTTTCCTACGAGCAGTACTTC
size: .
V: TRBV5-5
J: TRBJ2-7
D: .

CDR3: CASSMGGQLNEAFF
DNA: TGTGCCAGTAGTATGGGGGGACAGCTAAATGAAGCTTTCTTT
size: .
V: TRBV19
J: TRBJ1-1
D: TRBD1

CDR3: CASSLGGDQPQHF
DNA: TGTGCCAGCAGCTTGGGGGGGGATCAGCCCCAGCATTTT
size: .
V: TRBV13
J: TRBJ1-5
D: .

CDR3: CASSQTGTNSYEQYF
DNA: TGTGCCAGCAGCCAAACCGGGACTAACTCCTACGAGCAGTACTTC
size: .
V: TRBV4-2
J: TRBJ2-7
D: TRBD2

CDR3: CASSYAWTGGNQPQHF
DNA: TGTGCCAGCAGTTACGCCTGGACAGGGGGCAATCAGCCCCAGCATTTT
size: .
V: TRBV6-5
J: TRBJ1-5
D: TRBD1

CDR3: CASRPTGLATSGANVLTF
DNA: TGTGCCAGCAGACCGACAGGGTTGGCAACCTCTGGGGCCAACGTCCTGACTTTC
size: .
V: TRBV7-2
J: TRBJ2-6
D: TRBD1

CDR3: CSGAGGAADYNEQFF
DNA: TGCAGCGGGGCCGGGGGAGCGGCCGACTACAATGAGCAGTTCTTC
size: .
V: TRBV29-1
J: TRBJ2-1
D: .

CDR3: CAWNQDRVGGETQYF
DNA: TGTGCCTGGAACCAGGACAGGGTCGGGGGAGAGACCCAGTACTTC
size: .
V: TRBV30
J: TRBJ2-5
D: TRBD1

CDR3: CASSESGVGTGELFF
DNA: TGTGCCAGCAGTGAATCTGGCGTCGGCACCGGGGAGCTGTTTTTT
size: .
V: TRBV6-1
J: TRBJ2-2
D: .

CDR3: CASSLVLPTANYGYTF
DNA: TGTGCCAGCAGCTTAGTACTCCCTACTGCTAACTATGGCTACACCTTC
size: once
V: TRBV7-9
J: TRBJ1-2
D: .

CDR3: CASSYSRGGDIQYF
DNA: TGTGCCAGCAGTTACTCCCGGGGGGGGGACATTCAGTACTTC
size: .
V: TRBV6-5
J: TRBJ2-4
D: TRBD2

CDR3: CATSPHRTGAIDEQFF
DNA: TGTGCCACCAGCCCTCACCGGACAGGGGCGATCGATGAGCAGTTCTTC
size: .
V: TRBV15
J: TRBJ2-1
D: TRBD1

CDR3: CASRAGQGGNEQFF
DNA: TGTGCCAGCAGGGCGGGACAGGGGGGCAATGAGCAGTTCTTC
size: .
V: TRBV5-4
J: TRBJ2-1
D: TRBD1

CDR3: CASSILGRLETQYF
DNA: TGTGCCAGTAGTATCCTAGGTCGCTTAGAGACCCAGTACTTC
size: .
V: TRBV19
J: TRBJ2-5
D: .

CDR3: CASSQPLLGKLKELFF
DNA: TGTGCCAGCAGCCAGCCGCTCCTGGGAAAACTTAAGGAGCTGTTTTTT
size: .
V: TRBV5-5
J: TRBJ2-2
D: .

CDR3: CASSEWGRSEKLFF
DNA: TGTGCCAGCAGTGAGTGGGGGAGGAGTGAAAAACTGTTTTTT
size: .
V: TRBV6-1
J: TRBJ1-4
D: .

CDR3: CASSSVAGPNEQFF
DNA: TGTGCCAGCAGTTCTGTAGCGGGGCCCAATGAGCAGTTCTTC
size: .
V: TRBV28
J: TRBJ2-1
D: TRBD2

CDR3: CASSGDTQYF
DNA: TGTGCCAGCTCGGGAGATACGCAGTATTTT
size: .
V: TRBV9
J: TRBJ2-3
D: .

CDR3: CASSLNSLAADSVYSYGYTF
DNA: TGTGCCAGCAGTTTAAATAGTTTGGCGGCAGACAGCGTATACTCCTATGGCTACACCTTC
size: .
V: TRBV27
J: TRBJ1-2
D: .

CDR3: CASSSGGGGELGEAFF
DNA: TGCGCCAGCAGCTCGGGTGGGGGAGGGGAACTGGGCGAAGCTTTCTTT
size: .
V: TRBV4-1
J: TRBJ1-1
D: .

CDR3: CASSSPTRGGYNEQFF
DNA: TGTGCCAGCAGCTCTCCTACTAGGGGGGGCTACAATGAGCAGTTCTTC
size: .
V: TRBV7-8
J: TRBJ2-1
D: .

CDR3: CASSSLGPRSDEQYF
DNA: TGTGCCAGCAGTTCCTTAGGGCCGAGGAGCGACGAGCAGTACTTC
size: once
V: TRBV6-5
J: TRBJ2-7
D: .

CDR3: CASSLGGPRVLTF
DNA: TGTGCCAGCAGTTTGGGTGGTCCCAGGGTCCTGACTTTC
size: .
V: TRBV27
J: TRBJ2-6
D: .

CDR3: CASSRGMSGYTF
DNA: TGCGCCAGCAGCCGCGGGATGTCTGGCTACACCTTC
size: .
V: TRBV5-1
J: TRBJ1-2
D: .

CDR3: CASSLNSGNRNGEQFF
DNA: TGTGCCAGCAGCTTGAATAGCGGGAACAGAAACGGTGAGCAGTTCTTC
size: .
V: TRBV7-3
J: TRBJ2-1
D: TRBD2

CDR3: CASSLGAGFNEQFF
DNA: TGTGCCAGCAGCTTAGGTGCAGGGTTCAATGAGCAGTTCTTC
size: .
V: TRBV7-3
J: TRBJ2-1
D: .

CDR3: CASSFDPASYEQYF
DNA: TGTGCCAGCAGCTTCGACCCGGCCAGTTACGAGCAGTACTTC
size: .
V: TRBV11-1
J: TRBJ2-7
D: .

CDR3: CASSASGTTTNTGELFF
DNA: TGTGCCAGTAGTGCGTCCGGGACAACCACGAACACCGGGGAGCTGTTTTTT
size: .
V: TRBV19
J: TRBJ2-2
D: .

CDR3: CASTGGYEQYF
DNA: TGTGCCAGCACCGGTGGCTACGAGCAGTACTTC
size: .
V: TRBV27
J: TRBJ2-7
D: .

CDR3: CASSVQGVDYTF
DNA: TGTGCCAGCAGCGTACAGGGTGTAGACTACACCTTC
size: .
V: TRBV11-2
J: TRBJ1-2
D: .

CDR3: CSVDTGSEKLFF
DNA: TGCAGCGTTGATACAGGGAGCGAAAAACTGTTTTTT
size: .
V: TRBV29-1
J: TRBJ1-4
D: .

CDR3: CASSQDRGQNEKLFF
DNA: TGTGCCAGCAGCCAAGATCGAGGACAGAATGAAAAACTGTTTTTT
size: .
V: TRBV14
J: TRBJ1-4
D: .

CDR3: CASSLEVSGSVEQYF
DNA: TGTGCCAGCAGCTTAGAGGTTAGCGGGAGCGTGGAGCAGTACTTC
size: .
V: TRBV7-8
J: TRBJ2-7
D: TRBD2

CDR3: CASSIGGDTQYF
DNA: TGTGCCAGTAGTATAGGTGGCGATACGCAGTATTTT
size: medium-sized
V: TRBV19
J: TRBJ2-3
D: .

CDR3: CATNPGRGSGNTIYF
DNA: TGTGCCACCAACCCGGGAAGAGGATCTGGAAACACCATATATTTT
size: .
V: TRBV15
J: TRBJ1-3
D: .

CDR3: CATNTGVAGGPGREQFF
DNA: TGTGCCACCAACACAGGGGTGGCGGGAGGGCCTGGGAGGGAGCAGTTCTTC
size: .
V: TRBV15
J: TRBJ2-1
D: TRBD2

CDR3: CASTGTETYEQYF
DNA: TGTGCCAGCACCGGGACGGAGACATACGAGCAGTACTTC
size: .
V: TRBV6-1
J: TRBJ2-7
D: .

CDR3: CSVEGGNTEAFF
DNA: TGCAGCGTTGAGGGGGGGAACACTGAAGCTTTCTTT
size: .
V: TRBV29-1
J: TRBJ1-1
D: .

CDR3: CASSEPTPPEQYF
DNA: TGTGCCAGCAGTGAACCCACGCCCCCCGAGCAGTACTTC
size: .
V: TRBV27
J: TRBJ2-7
D: .

CDR3: CASSPSGGVHTEAFF
DNA: TGTGCCAGCAGCCCATCTGGGGGGGTTCACACTGAAGCTTTCTTT
size: .
V: TRBV7-9
J: TRBJ1-1
D: .

CDR3: CASSVDPGQGAYEQYF
DNA: TGTGCCAGCAGCGTAGATCCAGGGCAGGGGGCCTACGAGCAGTACTTC
size: .
V: TRBV9
J: TRBJ2-7
D: TRBD1

CDR3: CASSEDRGQPQHF
DNA: TGCGCCAGCAGTGAAGACAGGGGTCAGCCCCAGCATTTT
size: .
V: TRBV10-2
J: TRBJ1-5
D: TRBD1

CDR3: CASSRRGSRTDTQYF
DNA: TGTGCCAGCAGTCGGCGGGGATCCCGCACAGATACGCAGTATTTT
size: once
V: TRBV6-5
J: TRBJ2-3
D: .

CDR3: CASSNPVAPSSYEQYF
DNA: TGTGCCAGCAGCAACCCTGTAGCGCCGAGCTCCTACGAGCAGTACTTC
size: once
V: TRBV5-5
J: TRBJ2-7
D: .

CDR3: CASSISLGSEQFF
DNA: TGTGCCAGTAGTATAAGCTTGGGGTCTGAGCAGTTCTTC
size: .
V: TRBV19
J: TRBJ2-1
D: .

CDR3: CASSLVSMNTEAFF
DNA: TGTGCCAGCAGTTTAGTCAGCATGAACACTGAAGCTTTCTTT
size: .
V: TRBV27
J: TRBJ1-1
D: .

CDR3: CASSLTENTEAFF
DNA: TGTGCCAGCAGTTTAACAGAGAACACTGAAGCTTTCTTT
size: .
V: TRBV28
J: TRBJ1-1
D: .